The T cell receptor beta chain under discussion was sequenced for a study of regulatory T cells in long-lasting Graves disease. The TCR beta library used iRepertoire HTBI primers with Arm-PCR amplification of CDR3. TCRdb analysed the multiplex PCR reads with MiXCR anew, one entry per CDR3 protein. The sample has about 560,000 distinct CDR3 sequences; around 15% are singletons. The germline V gene encodes CDR1 DFQATT and CDR2 SNEGSKA (reference sequence). This CDR3 has 13 residues. J gave up 5 bases and V 7 bases, and 10 bases lay outside the gene matches. Ten or more counts support this clonotype. Time point indicated: newly diagnosed GD, antithyroid drugs for less than 3 months. Preparation of the TCR library used RNA extracted from PBMCs. These data also formed part of another study, on T cells in Graves' hyperthyroidism and ophthalmopathy. That work states: From stable hyperthyroidism, ophthalmopathy was separated by a 13 V-J model.

The starting material was peripheral blood mononuclear cells (PBMCs), obtained at new diagnosis, from a patient treated with antithyroid drugs. This chain links TRBV20-1 with TRBJ2-5; 7 bases are a match to TRBD1. This TCR came from a man younger than 35 with Graves disease. The CDR3 nucleotides are TGCAGTGTACGAGGGGGCCGGGGCGAGACCCAGTACTTC. This encodes CSVRGGRGETQYF.